Listed below are T cell receptor beta chains from one sample, sequenced in a study of CD8+ T cells in alopecia areata. Libraries were prepared by immunoSEQ multiplex PCR; TCRdb keeps only in-frame clonotypes and omits some of them. The profile shows 120,000 to 150,000 clones, 70% to 90% of them singletons. The sample was CD8+ T cells sorted from blood, taken at week 4, from a patient treated with tofacitinib. All receptors come from a human donor with alopecia areata. Both conserved end residues are part of each CDR3. The D gene is left open where the match is weak. Not every row has a clone size; where given, it reads once, few, many or a size class.

-	TRBV29-1	-	TRBJ2-7	CSALRTDKYEQYF	TGCAGCGCCCTAAGGACAGATAAATACGAGCAGTACTTC
-	TRBV29-1	-	TRBJ1-1	CSVGRQNINTEAFF	TGCAGCGTTGGACGACAGAATATAAACACTGAAGCTTTCTTT
TRBD1	TRBV9	-	TRBJ2-2	CASSPPDREGTGELFF	TGTGCCAGCAGCCCCCCGGACAGGGAAGGGACCGGGGAGCTGTTTTTT
TRBD1	TRBV27	-	TRBJ2-2	CASSLRQGYTGELFF	TGTGCCAGCAGTTTGCGACAGGGGTACACCGGGGAGCTGTTTTTT
-	TRBV29-1	-	TRBJ2-4	CSVEDTLSNIQYF	TGCAGCGTTGAAGATACTCTCTCAAACATTCAGTACTTC
-	TRBV11-2	-	TRBJ2-7	CASSLDRFGSGDYEQYF	TGTGCCAGCAGCTTAGATCGTTTTGGAAGCGGTGACTACGAGCAGTACTTC
-	TRBV23-1	-	TRBJ2-1	CASSQGGRGYNEQFF	TGCGCCAGCAGTCAAGGGGGTCGAGGGTACAATGAGCAGTTCTTC
-	TRBV13	once	TRBJ2-7	CASSLKESSYEQYF	TGTGCCAGCAGCTTAAAGGAGAGCTCCTACGAGCAGTACTTC
TRBD2	TRBV9	once	TRBJ2-7	CASSVVSGGDQYF	TGTGCCAGCAGCGTAGTGAGCGGGGGCGATCAGTACTTC
-	TRBV27	-	TRBJ2-5	CASSPMAGAAQETQYF	TGTGCCAGCAGTCCAATGGCAGGGGCGGCCCAAGAGACCCAGTACTTC
-	TRBV4-1	-	TRBJ2-5	CASSQAWVDTQETQYF	TGCGCCAGCAGCCAAGCATGGGTAGATACTCAAGAGACCCAGTACTTC
TRBD2	TRBV6-5	-	TRBJ2-7	CASSTSGRNYEQYF	TGTGCCAGCAGTACTAGCGGGAGAAACTACGAGCAGTACTTC
-	TRBV4-1	-	TRBJ2-7	CASSLDGTYEQYF	TGCGCCAGCAGCCTCGACGGAACCTACGAGCAGTACTTC